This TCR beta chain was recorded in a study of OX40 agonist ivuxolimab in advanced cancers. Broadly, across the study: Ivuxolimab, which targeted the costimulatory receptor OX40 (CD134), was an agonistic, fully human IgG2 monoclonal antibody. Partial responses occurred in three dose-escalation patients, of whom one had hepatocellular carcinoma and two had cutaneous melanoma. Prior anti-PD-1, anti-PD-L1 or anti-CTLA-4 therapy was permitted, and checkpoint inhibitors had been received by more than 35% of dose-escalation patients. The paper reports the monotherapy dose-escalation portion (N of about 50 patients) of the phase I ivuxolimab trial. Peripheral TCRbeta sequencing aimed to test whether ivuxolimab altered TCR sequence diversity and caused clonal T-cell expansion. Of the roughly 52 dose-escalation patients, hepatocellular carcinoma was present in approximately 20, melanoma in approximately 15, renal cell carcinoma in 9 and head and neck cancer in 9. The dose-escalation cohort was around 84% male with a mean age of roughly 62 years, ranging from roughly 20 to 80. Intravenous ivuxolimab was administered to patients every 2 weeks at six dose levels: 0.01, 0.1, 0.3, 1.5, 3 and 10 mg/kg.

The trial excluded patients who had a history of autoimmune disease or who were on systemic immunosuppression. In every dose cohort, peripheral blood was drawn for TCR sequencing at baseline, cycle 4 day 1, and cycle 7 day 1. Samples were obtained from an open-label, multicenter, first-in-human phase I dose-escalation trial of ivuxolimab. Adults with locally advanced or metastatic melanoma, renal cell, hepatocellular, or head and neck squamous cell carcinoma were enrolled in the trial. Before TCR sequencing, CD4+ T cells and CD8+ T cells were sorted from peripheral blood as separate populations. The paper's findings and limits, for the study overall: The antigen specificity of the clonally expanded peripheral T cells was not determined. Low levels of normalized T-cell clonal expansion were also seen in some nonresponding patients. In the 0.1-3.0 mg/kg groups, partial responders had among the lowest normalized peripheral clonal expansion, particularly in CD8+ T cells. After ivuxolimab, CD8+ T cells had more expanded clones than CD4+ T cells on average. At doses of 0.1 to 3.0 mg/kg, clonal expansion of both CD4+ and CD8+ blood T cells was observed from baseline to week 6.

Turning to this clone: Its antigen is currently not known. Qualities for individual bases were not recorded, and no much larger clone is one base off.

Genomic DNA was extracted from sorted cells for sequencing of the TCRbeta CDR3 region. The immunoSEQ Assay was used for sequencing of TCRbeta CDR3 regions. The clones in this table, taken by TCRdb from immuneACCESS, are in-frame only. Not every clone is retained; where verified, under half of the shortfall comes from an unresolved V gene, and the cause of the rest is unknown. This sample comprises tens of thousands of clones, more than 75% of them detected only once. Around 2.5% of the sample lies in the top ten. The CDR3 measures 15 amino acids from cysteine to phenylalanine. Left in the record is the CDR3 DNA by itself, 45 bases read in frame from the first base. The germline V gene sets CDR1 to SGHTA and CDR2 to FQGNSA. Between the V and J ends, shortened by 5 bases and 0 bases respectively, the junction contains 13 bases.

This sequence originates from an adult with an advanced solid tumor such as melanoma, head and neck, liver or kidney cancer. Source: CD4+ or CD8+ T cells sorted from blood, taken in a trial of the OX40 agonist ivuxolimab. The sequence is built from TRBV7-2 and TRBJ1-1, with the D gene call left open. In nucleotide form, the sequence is TGTGCCAGCAGCCCGGTATCGGTAATGAACACTGAAGCTTTCTTT. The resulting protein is CASSPVSVMNTEAFF.